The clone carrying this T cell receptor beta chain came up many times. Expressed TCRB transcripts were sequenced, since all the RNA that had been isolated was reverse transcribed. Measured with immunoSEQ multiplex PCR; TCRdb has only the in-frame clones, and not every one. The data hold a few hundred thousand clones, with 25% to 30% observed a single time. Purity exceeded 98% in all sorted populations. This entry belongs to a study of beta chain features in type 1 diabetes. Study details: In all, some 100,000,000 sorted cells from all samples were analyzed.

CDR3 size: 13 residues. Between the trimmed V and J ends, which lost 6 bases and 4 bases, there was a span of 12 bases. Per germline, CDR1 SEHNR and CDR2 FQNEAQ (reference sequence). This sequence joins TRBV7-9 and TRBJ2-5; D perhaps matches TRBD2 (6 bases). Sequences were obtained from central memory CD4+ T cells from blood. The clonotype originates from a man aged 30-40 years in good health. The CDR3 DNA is TGTGCCAGCAGACCTCAGGGAGGAGAGACCCAGTACTTC. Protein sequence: CASRPQGGETQYF.